These 17 T cell receptor beta chains were sequenced from one sample in a study of tumour-infiltrating T cells in Burkitt lymphoma. Libraries were prepared by immunoSEQ multiplex PCR; TCRdb keeps only in-frame clonotypes and omits some of them. The sample shows fewer than 2,500 clones, around 24% of them seen only once. The sequenced sample was tumor tissue from a relapse. These receptor sequences come from a human donor with relapsed Burkitt lymphoma. Some clones in this sample may be carry-over from other donors' samples.

This clone was detected only a few times. V gene TRBV6-5 combines with J gene TRBJ1-6, with TRBD1 matching over 7 bases. V dropped 6 bases and J dropped 7; count of bases not matched to a gene: 9. The CDR3 totals 15 residues. CDR1 is MNHEY and CDR2 is SVGAGI in the germline V gene. CDR3 in DNA: TGTGCCAGCAGCCGAACGGGACAGCTAAATTCACCCCTCCACTTT. This translates into CASSRTGQLNSPLHF.

The chain recombines TRBV30 with TRBJ2-7; D unclear. The V and J ends lost 2 bases and 0 bases respectively, with 17 bases between them. Germline CDR1 is GTSNPN and CDR2 is SVGIG (reference sequence). The CDR3 extends over 16 amino acids. CDR3 coding DNA: TGTGCCTGGAGTATAACTGGTCAACTCCTCTCCTACGAGCAGTACTTC. Translation: CAWSITGQLLSYEQYF.

This clone showed up just a few times. The J gene is TRBJ2-3, the V gene TRBV4-1, with 7 bases fitting TRBD2. V lost 1 base to trimming and J lost 2 bases; unmatched junction nucleotides: 15. This CDR3 contains 19 residues. Germline V CDR1 and CDR2: MGHRA, YSYEKL. DNA for the CDR3: TGCGCCAGCAGCCAAGGCCCCCTGAGACTAGCACTCCACACAGATACGCAGTATTTT. This codes for CASSQGPLRLALHTDTQYF.

The chain employs TRBV19 and TRBJ1-4, with D unresolved. CDR1 LNHDA and CDR2 SQIVND come from the germline V gene (reference sequence). Trimming pared 3 bases from V and 0 bases from J, leaving 8 bases between. The CDR3 extends over 15 amino acids. The CDR3 sequence is CASSIGPATNEKLFF. Written as DNA, the CDR3 is TGTGCCAGTAGTATCGGCCCTGCAACTAATGAAAAACTGTTTTTT.

This clone came up a few times. The chain uses TRBV28 and TRBJ2-7, with 7 bases fitting TRBD1. There are 14 residues in the CDR3. CDR1 is MDHEN, CDR2 SYDVKM, per germline. Trimming removed 4 bases from V and 2 bases from J; junction bases left unmatched: 5. CDR3 bases: TGTGCCAGCAGTTGGGGACAGCGAGCCTACGAGCAGTACTTC. It specifies CASSWGQRAYEQYF.

This clone has only a few counts. The chain is built from TRBV6-5 and TRBJ2-7; no definite D call. Germline CDR1 MNHEY, CDR2 SVGAGI. Deletions cut 0 bases from V and 3 bases from J, with 6 bases between. The CDR3 contains 13 residues. CDR3 nucleotide sequence: TGTGCCAGCAGTTACTCGGGCAGCTACGAGCAGTACTTC. Translating it yields CASSYSGSYEQYF.

V and J are TRBV30 and TRBJ1-6, with 9 bases aligning to TRBD1. Germline loops: CDR1 GTSNPN, CDR2 SVGIG (reference sequence). After removal of 4 bases from V and 5 bases from J, the junction contained 6 bases not matched to a gene. CDR3 length equals 15 residues. CDR3 in DNA: TGTGCCTGGATGAGGGACAGGGTCCATAATTCACCCCTCCACTTT. It yields the protein CAWMRDRVHNSPLHF.

The chain combines TRBV2 with TRBJ2-3; 7 bases agree with TRBD2. V dropped 7 bases and J dropped 0; count of bases not matched to a gene: 4. CDR1 SNHLY and CDR2 FYNNEI come from the germline V gene. This CDR3 has 14 amino acids. CDR3 amino acids: CASNGGISTDTQYF. CDR3 sequence (DNA): TGTGCCAGCAACGGGGGGATTAGCACAGATACGCAGTATTTT.

J is TRBJ2-7 and V is TRBV5-8; tentatively, D is TRBD1 (5 bases). V was clipped by 5 bases and J by 4 bases, with 13 bases between them. In germline, CDR1 is SGHTS, CDR2 YDEGEE. This CDR3 is built from 13 residues. CDR3 nucleotide sequence: TGTGCCAGCAGTACCGACAGTCCTTACGAGCAGTACTTC. This codes for CASSTDSPYEQYF.

This clone was counted only a few times. The chain uses TRBV19 and TRBJ1-1, with no clear D. CDR3 size: 12 residues. Germline V lookup: CDR1 LNHDA, CDR2 SQIVND (reference sequence). V was clipped by 3 bases and J by 4 bases, with 6 bases between them. CDR3 DNA sequence: TGTGCCAGTAGTATCGGTTTCACTGAAGCTTTCTTT. Its translation is CASSIGFTEAFF.

This clone was seen a few times. The chain uses TRBV6-5 and TRBJ2-6; D possibly corresponds to TRBD2 (6 bases). CDR1 is MNHEY, CDR2 SVGAGI, per germline. The CDR3 is made up of 16 amino acids. The V gene lost 1 base and the J gene lost 1 base, with 8 bases spanning the gap. The CDR3 loop is CASSYFRGSGANVLTF. Written as DNA, the CDR3 is TGTGCCAGCAGTTACTTCCGGGGGTCTGGGGCCAACGTCCTGACTTTC.

The chain uses TRBV4-1 and TRBJ1-4; no clear D. Trimming cost V 6 bases and J 0 bases, with 14 bases left between them. Germline CDR1 reads MGHRA; CDR2 reads YSYEKL. This CDR3 has 16 amino acids. CDR3 sequence: CASSPTEASTNEKLFF. DNA of the CDR3: TGCGCCAGCAGTCCAACGGAGGCCTCAACTAATGAAAAACTGTTTTTT.

This clone was seen a handful of times. The rearrangement uses TRBV7-2 and TRBJ1-2; TRBD1 might be the D (5 bases). CDR3 length: 17 amino acids. Trimming cost V 1 base and J 6 bases, with 21 bases left between them. Germline CDR1 is SGHTA and CDR2 is FQGNSA. Here the CDR3 DNA reads TGTGCCAGCAGCTTAGAAGATTTAGGGCGCGCGGGGGATGGCTACACCTTC. The encoded protein is CASSLEDLGRAGDGYTF.

The CDR3 region is CASSVGGTEAFF. The CDR3 coding sequence is TGTGCCAGCAGCGTAGGCGGCACTGAAGCTTTCTTT. The rearrangement uses TRBV9 and TRBJ1-1, with unresolved D. There are 12 residues in the CDR3. With 0 bases removed from V and 4 bases from J, the gap between germline ends came to 4 bases. The germline V gene encodes CDR1 SGDLS and CDR2 YYNGEE.

This clone has more than one count but fewer than ten. This sequence joins TRBV5-6 and TRBJ2-5; 10 positions agree with TRBD2. CDR1 is SGHDT, CDR2 YYEEEE, per germline. The CDR3 consists of 16 residues. Germline trimming cut 0 bases from V and 4 bases from J; bases unmatched to any gene: 6. DNA of the CDR3: TGTGCCAGCAGCTTGGCAACTAGCGGGGATCGAGAGACCCAGTACTTC. It yields the protein CASSLATSGDRETQYF.

The sample holds one count of this clone. The chain combines TRBV5-1 with TRBJ1-2, with 12 nucleotides matching TRBD1. J was trimmed by 10 bases and V by 3 bases; bases with no gene match: 10. Germline CDR1 and CDR2: SGHRS and YFSETQ. CDR3 length: 15 amino acids. The CDR3 coding sequence is TGCGCCAGCAGCTCTTCCGGGACAGGGGGCGCGAACTACACCTTC. It yields the protein CASSSSGTGGANYTF.

The chain couples TRBV5-6 to TRBJ2-3; 10 bases line up with TRBD2. The germline gives CDR1 SGHDT, CDR2 YYEEEE. Germline trimming cut 0 bases from V and 7 bases from J; bases unmatched to any gene: 14. The CDR3 loop spans 18 amino acids. CDR3 amino acids: CASSLAGGRGLALHTQYF. The CDR3 nucleotides read TGTGCCAGCAGCTTGGCAGGGGGTAGGGGACTAGCGCTTCATACGCAGTATTTT.